The 9 T cell receptor beta chains below come from one sample, sequenced in a study of shared clonotypes between healthy human individuals. Only CD45RO-negative cells positively selected for CCR7 counted as naive CD8 cells, so terminally differentiated effector memory CD45RA+ cells were excluded. Sequencing used immunoSEQ multiplex PCR; TCRdb keeps in-frame clones, though not all of them. The repertoire consists of a few million clones, with 85% to 95% occurring once and the leading ten covering more than 1.5%. Sample: naive CD8+ T cells from PBMCs. These TCRs come from a man aged 18 to 29 in good health. Some clones in this sample may be carry-over from other donors' samples.

This chain uses TRBV7-9 with TRBJ1-3, with D maybe TRBD1 (6 bases). Trimming pared 3 bases from V and 1 base from J, leaving 16 bases between. Germline V gene sequence: CDR1 SEHNR, CDR2 FQNEAQ (reference sequence). The length of the CDR3 is 17 residues. The CDR3 DNA follows: TGTGCCAGCAGCTTTACCGGCGGGGGCCATTCTGGAAACACCATATATTTT. It encodes CASSFTGGGHSGNTIYF. Together with reference TRBV7-9 and TRBJ1-3, the CDR3 gives the full variable domain: DTGVSQNPRHKITKRGQNVTFRCDPISEHNRLYWYRQTLGQGPEFLTYFQNEAQLEKSRLLSDRFSAERPKGSFSTLEIQRTEQGDSAMYLCASSFTGGGHSGNTIYFGEGSWLTVV.

This chain links TRBV6-5 with TRBJ2-2; 10 positions match TRBD2. Germline lookup yields CDR1 MNHEY and CDR2 SVGAGI. With V trimmed by 5 bases and J by 5 bases, 5 bases remained unmatched. The CDR3 has 15 residues. CDR3 coding DNA: TGTGCCAGCAGTACGACTAGCGGGCTGACCGGGGAGCTGTTTTTT. This translates into CASSTTSGLTGELFF.

The V gene is TRBV19, the J gene TRBJ1-3; no firm D call. The germline CDR1 and CDR2 sequences are LNHDA and SQIVND (reference sequence). The CDR3 is 15 amino acids. Trimming took off 5 bases at V and 0 bases at J, with 11 bases between the two ends. The DNA for the CDR3 is TGTGCCAGTAGTCCAGCAGAGAGCTCTGGAAACACCATATATTTT. The encoded protein is CASSPAESSGNTIYF.

The chain joins TRBV12-5 to TRBJ1-1; the D gene is possibly TRBD1 (6 bases). The CDR3 consists of 13 residues. Germline-derived CDR1 and CDR2 are LGHNT and FRNRAP. Trimming cost V 5 bases and J 1 base, with 8 bases left between them. CDR3 amino acids: CASGQDRNTEAFF. The CDR3 region has the DNA TGTGCTAGTGGTCAGGACAGGAACACTGAAGCTTTCTTT.

This chain links TRBV25-1 with TRBJ1-2; 7 positions match TRBD1. The V and J ends lost 5 bases and 3 bases, in that order; junction bases with no gene match: 9. CDR3 length equals 15 residues. Per the germline V gene, CDR1 is MGHDK and CDR2 is SYGVNS. DNA of the CDR3: TGTGCCAGCAGTAATCTTAAAGACAGGGACTATGGCTACACCTTC. This translates into CASSNLKDRDYGYTF.

The gene calls are TRBV7-6 and TRBJ2-4; 10 nucleotides align to TRBD1. The CDR3 is 21 residues long. V was pared by 1 base and J by 6 bases, with 21 bases of the junction left unmatched. Per germline, CDR1 SGHVS and CDR2 FNYEAQ. CDR3 in amino acids: CASSLGPLTSGTGDDVNIQYF. In nucleotides, the CDR3 is TGTGCCAGCAGCTTAGGACCTTTAACCTCCGGGACAGGGGATGATGTAAACATTCAGTACTTC. The whole variable domain, remainder taken from reference TRBV7-6 and TRBJ2-4, is GAGVSQSPRYKVTKRGQDVALRCDPISGHVSLYWYRQALGQGPEFLTYFNYEAQQDKSGLPNDRFSAERPEGSISTLTIQRTEQRDSAMYRCASSLGPLTSGTGDDVNIQYFGAGTRLSVL.

In DNA form, the CDR3 reads TGTGCCAGCAGTACCCGGACAGGGGGCGATGGCTACACCTTC. It specifies CASSTRTGGDGYTF. The chain links TRBV27 to TRBJ1-2; 11 positions match TRBD1. The CDR3 length is 14 residues. Germline V gene lookup returns CDR1 MNHEY and CDR2 SMNVEV (reference sequence). The ends lost 5 bases at V and 6 bases at J; junction bases unmatched: 5.

The rearrangement uses TRBV28 and TRBJ1-1; TRBD1 agrees at 7 bases. Germline assignment: CDR1 MDHEN and CDR2 SYDVKM. The CDR3 runs to 12 residues. Losses at the gene ends were 6 bases for V and 3 bases for J; bases not matched to a gene: 1. The CDR3 region has the DNA TGTGCCAGCAGCAGGGGGTACACTGAAGCTTTCTTT. This sequence encodes CASSRGYTEAFF. Full variable domain (rest looked up from reference TRBV28 and TRBJ1-1): DVKVTQSSRYLVKRTGEKVFLECVQDMDHENMFWYRQDPGLGLRLIYFSYDVKMKEKGDIPEGYSVSREKKERFSLILESASTNQTSMYLCASSRGYTEAFFGQGTRLTVV.

Remarks on this clone: This sample also contains other DNA sequences that code for the same CDR3. The chain is built from TRBV28 and TRBJ1-1; D not certain. V was cut by 5 bases and J by 0 bases, with 7 bases left in between. In germline, CDR1 is MDHEN, CDR2 SYDVKM. This CDR3 is built from 13 residues. CDR3 in amino acids: CASSLPMNTEAFF. Here the CDR3 DNA reads TGTGCCAGCAGTCTTCCCATGAACACTGAAGCTTTCTTT.